The next 30 T cell receptor beta chains were all read from a single sample in a study of Tregs in tolerant kidney transplant recipients. Libraries were prepared by immunoSEQ multiplex PCR; TCRdb keeps only in-frame clonotypes and omits some of them. The sample lists 60,000 to 65,000 clones, roughly 98% occurring once. Sequences were derived from Tregs from blood, sampled before the transplant. The receptor source for this set is a human donor who received a combined kidney and bone marrow transplant.

V usage is TRBV9 and J usage is TRBJ2-7; the match to TRBD2 covers 16 bases. The V gene's germline CDR1 is SGDLS and CDR2 YYNGEE. Trimming at V came to 4 bases and at J to 4 bases, leaving 2 bases not matched to a gene. CDR3 size: 15 residues. CDR3 coding DNA: TGTGCCAGCAGCTCGGGACTAGCGGGAGGGTACGAGCAGTACTTC. Translation: CASSSGLAGGYEQYF.

The chain carries TRBV4-3 and TRBJ1-1; the D is unclear. This CDR3 is built from 13 residues. Germline assignment: CDR1 LGHNA and CDR2 YSLEER. With 5 bases removed from V and 1 base from J, the gap between germline ends came to 8 bases. The CDR3: CASSRRENTEAFF. CDR3 nucleotide sequence: TGCGCCAGCAGCAGGAGAGAGAACACTGAAGCTTTCTTT.

This clone was picked up one time. CDR3 amino acids: CASSATGIVGGEQYF. DNA of the CDR3: TGTGCCAGCAGCGCTACCGGGATCGTGGGCGGCGAGCAGTACTTC. V gene TRBV2 combines with J gene TRBJ2-7; perhaps TRBD2 as D (5 bases). The V gene's germline CDR1 is SNHLY and CDR2 FYNNEI. The V end lost 6 bases, the J end lost 6 bases, and 21 bases lay between the germline ends. The CDR3 spans 15 residues.

The chain is built from TRBV27 and TRBJ2-6; possibly TRBD1 for D (6 bases). Germline V gives CDR1 MNHEY, CDR2 SMNVEV (reference sequence). This CDR3 contains 18 residues. Trimming pared 8 bases from V and 0 bases from J, leaving 20 bases between. The chain's CDR3 is CASCRTGNLFSGANVLTF. Here the CDR3 DNA reads TGTGCCAGCTGTCGTACAGGGAACCTATTCTCTGGGGCCAACGTCCTGACTTTC. Combining the CDR3 with reference TRBV27 and TRBJ2-6 gives the whole variable domain EAQVTQNPRYLITVTGKKLTVTCSQNMNHEYMSWYRQDPGLGLRQIYYSMNVEVTDKGDVPEGYKVSRKEKRNFPLILESPSPNQTSLYFCASCRTGNLFSGANVLTFGAGSRLTVL.

This chain connects TRBV5-1 to TRBJ2-5, with 11 bases lining up with TRBD2. The CDR3 spans 15 residues. The germline gives CDR1 SGHRS, CDR2 YFSETQ. Unmatched junction bases numbered 2, after V lost 4 bases and J lost 0 bases. The CDR3 reads CASSLTSGNQETQYF. CDR3 DNA: TGCGCCAGCAGCCTGACTAGCGGGAACCAAGAGACCCAGTACTTC.

The chain uses TRBV10-3 and TRBJ2-2; 9 positions agree with TRBD2. Germline lookup yields CDR1 ENHRY and CDR2 SYGVKD. CDR3 length: 15 amino acids. Unmatched junction bases numbered 6, after V lost 3 bases and J lost 7 bases. The CDR3 loop is CAISDLAGVYGELFF. CDR3 sequence (DNA): TGTGCCATCAGTGATTTAGCGGGAGTTTACGGGGAGCTGTTTTTT.

This chain links TRBV19 with TRBJ2-4; no clear D gene. Trimming stripped 3 bases from V and 0 bases from J, with 12 bases between. CDR1 and CDR2 from the germline V gene are LNHDA and SQIVND (reference sequence). This CDR3 is 16 amino acids long. The CDR3 sequence: CASSIRVLLAKNIQYF. Here the CDR3 DNA reads TGTGCCAGTAGTATCCGAGTCTTGCTAGCCAAAAACATTCAGTACTTC.

The table lists this clone with a count of one. The rearrangement joins TRBV6-5 to TRBJ1-2, with 8 bases matching TRBD1. J lost 6 bases, V lost 6 bases, and 9 bases had no gene match. The CDR3 spans 14 residues. Per germline, CDR1 MNHEY and CDR2 SVGAGI. The CDR3 DNA reads as TGTGCCAGCAGCCCTACGACAGGGGTGGATGGCTACACCTTC. The encoded protein is CASSPTTGVDGYTF.

The chain is built from TRBV13 and TRBJ2-5, with D perhaps matching TRBD1 (6 bases). The CDR3 sequence is 16 residues long. Trimming stripped 5 bases from V and 1 base from J, with 17 bases between. In germline, CDR1 is PRHDT, CDR2 FYEKMQ (reference sequence). The CDR3 nucleotides read TGTGCCAGCAGCCATGACCGTGGCAGGGGCCAAGAGACCCAGTACTTC. Protein product: CASSHDRGRGQETQYF.

The V call is TRBV5-1, the J call TRBJ1-2; 7 bases align to TRBD1. V gave up 4 bases and J gave up 0 bases; unmatched junction bases: 6. This CDR3 is built from 15 residues. From germline, CDR1 is SGHRS and CDR2 YFSETQ. CDR3 amino acids: CASSQLGTANYGYTF. In nucleotides, the CDR3 is TGCGCCAGCAGCCAATTGGGGACAGCTAACTATGGCTACACCTTC.

The rearrangement joins TRBV5-6 to TRBJ1-1, with D possibly matching TRBD1 (6 bases). CDR3 size: 18 residues. Germline values: CDR1 SGHDT, CDR2 YYEEEE. V lost 1 base and J lost 5, with 24 bases in between. Here the CDR3 reads CASSLILGTGKFWTEAFF. CDR3 nucleotides: TGTGCCAGCAGCTTGATTCTAGGAACAGGGAAGTTTTGGACTGAAGCTTTCTTT.

V and J are TRBV5-1 and TRBJ1-1; D possibly corresponds to TRBD1 (5 bases). The V gene's germline CDR1 is SGHRS and CDR2 YFSETQ. There are 16 residues in the CDR3. V was shortened by 5 bases and J by 0 bases, with 17 bases between the two germline ends. The CDR3 DNA sequence: TGCGCCAGCAGTCGGGACGGCCGGGGGGTGAACACTGAAGCTTTCTTT. This gives the protein CASSRDGRGVNTEAFF.

CDR3 nucleotides: TGCGCCAGCAGCCATTCCAACACAGATACGCAGTATTTT. Amino acid sequence: CASSHSNTDTQYF. V is TRBV4-3 and J is TRBJ2-3; D unclear. CDR1 and CDR2 (germline): LGHNA, YSLEER. Trimming shortened V by 3 bases and J by 2 bases, and 6 bases separated the two germline ends. CDR3 length: 13 amino acids.

The chain recombines TRBV19 with TRBJ1-1, with TRBD1 as a possible D gene (6 bases). The V and J ends lost 3 bases and 5 bases respectively, with 10 bases between them. In germline, CDR1 is LNHDA, CDR2 SQIVND (reference sequence). CDR3 length equals 13 residues. The CDR3 DNA reads TGTGCCAGTAGTATTACAGGGCGGACTGAAGCTTTCTTT. Translating gives CASSITGRTEAFF.

This chain's CDR3 is CASSQNRGSEAFF. CDR3 in DNA: TGCGCCAGCAGCCAGAACAGGGGCTCTGAAGCTTTCTTT. The chain uses TRBV4-3 and TRBJ1-1; 7 bases align to TRBD1. Per germline, CDR1 LGHNA and CDR2 YSLEER. This CDR3 is built from 13 residues. Unmatched junction bases numbered 4, after V lost 3 bases and J lost 6 bases.

This chain connects TRBV7-3 to TRBJ1-1; 8 nucleotides agree with TRBD1. From germline, CDR1 is SGHTA and CDR2 FQGTGA. The V gene end was trimmed by 0 bases and the J gene end by 4 bases; junction bases not matched to a gene: 7. This CDR3 has 16 amino acids. This chain's CDR3 is CASSLTHIGTGTEAFF. In nucleotides, the CDR3 is TGTGCCAGCAGCTTAACCCACATCGGGACAGGCACTGAAGCTTTCTTT.

This chain links TRBV5-4 with TRBJ2-7, with D tentatively TRBD1 (6 bases). CDR1 SGHNT and CDR2 YYREEE come from the germline V gene (reference sequence). The V end was cut by 4 bases, the J end by 6 bases, with 11 bases between. This CDR3 spans 12 amino acids. This CDR3 reads CASSQTGGEQYF. CDR3 nucleotides: TGTGCCAGCAGCCAGACAGGAGGCGAGCAGTACTTC.

V gene TRBV19 combines with J gene TRBJ1-3, with 7 nucleotides matching TRBD1. CDR3 length equals 14 residues. Germline V gene lookup returns CDR1 LNHDA and CDR2 SQIVND (reference sequence). The junction had 7 bases not matched to a gene; V was cut back by 7 bases and J by 4 bases. The CDR3 reads CASIGGGLGNTIYF. The CDR3 nucleotides are TGTGCCAGTATTGGAGGGGGCTTAGGAAACACCATATATTTT.

This chain joins TRBV5-1 and TRBJ2-3; D gene uncertain. The CDR3 spans 12 residues. The V gene's germline CDR1 is SGHRS and CDR2 YFSETQ. Trimming left V 3 bases short and J 2 bases short, with 4 bases between. The CDR3 loop reads CASSYITDTQYF. In DNA form, the CDR3 reads TGCGCCAGCAGCTACATCACAGATACGCAGTATTTT.

This sequence joins TRBV6-6 and TRBJ1-1, with 8 bases aligning to TRBD1. V trimming: 6 bases; J trimming: 3 bases; junction bases outside the gene matches: 6. The CDR3 has 14 amino acids. The V gene's germline CDR1 is MNHNY and CDR2 SVGAGI (reference sequence). CDR3 residues: CASRRQGSYTEAFF. The CDR3 DNA follows: TGTGCCAGCAGACGACAGGGGAGTTACACTGAAGCTTTCTTT.

This chain links TRBV6-1 with TRBJ1-1, with 8 bases that match TRBD1. The germline V gene encodes CDR1 MNHNS and CDR2 SASEGT. The J segment lost 5 bases and the V segment lost 9 bases, leaving 8 bases of the junction unmatched. CDR3 size: 13 residues. CDR3 nucleotides: TGTGCCAGTTTCAGGGGGCCACGGACTGAAGCTTTCTTT. Translation gives CASFRGPRTEAFF.

V is TRBV19 and J is TRBJ1-1, with TRBD1 matching over 7 bases. The CDR3 is 15 amino acids. Germline values: CDR1 LNHDA, CDR2 SQIVND (reference sequence). With V trimmed by 4 bases and J by 5 bases, 10 bases remained unmatched. The CDR3 protein is CASSSQGVRRTEAFF. As DNA, the CDR3 is TGTGCCAGTAGTAGTCAGGGGGTGAGGAGGACTGAAGCTTTCTTT. Based on the CDR3 plus reference TRBV19 and TRBJ1-1, the full variable domain is DGGITQSPKYLFRKEGQNVTLSCEQNLNHDAMYWYRQDPGQGLRLIYYSQIVNDFQKGDIAEGYSVSREKKESFPLTVTSAQKNPTAFYLCASSSQGVRRTEAFFGQGTRLTVV.

CDR3 sequence: CASSGGVAAHRDTQYF. The CDR3 DNA follows: TGTGCCAGCTCGGGGGGGGTGGCGGCACACAGGGATACGCAGTATTTT. The chain joins TRBV9 to TRBJ2-3, with TRBD2 matching over 8 bases. The J segment lost 6 bases and the V segment lost 7 bases, leaving 16 bases of the junction unmatched. CDR1 is SGDLS, CDR2 YYNGEE, per germline. There are 16 residues in the CDR3.

This rearrangement joins TRBV15 to TRBJ2-7, with 8 positions matching TRBD2. The J segment lost 3 bases and the V segment lost 4 bases, leaving 5 bases of the junction unmatched. Looked up from germline, CDR1 is LNHNV and CDR2 is YYDKDF (reference sequence). CDR3 length equals 14 residues. The CDR3 DNA sequence: TGTGCCACCAGCATGGGACTAGGGATCTACGAGCAGTACTTC. Encoded protein: CATSMGLGIYEQYF.

The V call is TRBV19, the J call TRBJ2-7, with TRBD1 as a possible D gene (6 bases). V shed 3 bases and J shed 2 bases, with 8 bases lying between them. CDR1 and CDR2 from the germline V gene are LNHDA and SQIVND (reference sequence). This CDR3 has 13 residues. DNA for the CDR3: TGTGCCAGTAGTATCACAGGGACCTACGAGCAGTACTTC. The encoded protein is CASSITGTYEQYF. The whole variable domain, remainder taken from reference TRBV19 and TRBJ2-7, is DGGITQSPKYLFRKEGQNVTLSCEQNLNHDAMYWYRQDPGQGLRLIYYSQIVNDFQKGDIAEGYSVSREKKESFPLTVTSAQKNPTAFYLCASSITGTYEQYFGPGTRLTVT.

The V and J genes are TRBV6-6 and TRBJ2-7, with TRBD1 matching over 7 bases. This CDR3 has 15 amino acids. The V gene's germline CDR1 is MNHNY and CDR2 SVGAGI (reference sequence). Trimming took 0 bases from V and 5 from J; bases not matched to a gene: 7. As DNA, the CDR3 is TGTGCCAGCAGTTACTCGTACAGGGGTGGGAACGAGCAGTACTTC. This translates into CASSYSYRGGNEQYF.

The chain has TRBV15 and TRBJ1-2; perhaps TRBD1 as D (5 bases). The germline gives CDR1 LNHNV, CDR2 YYDKDF (reference sequence). CDR3 length: 16 residues. Trimming pared 0 bases from V and 6 bases from J, leaving 17 bases between. CDR3 in DNA: TGTGCCACCAGCAGAGATTCGGCAGGGCTAGGGAATGGCTACACCTTC. This gives the protein CATSRDSAGLGNGYTF.

Details on this clone: Other DNA sequences within the sample encode an identical CDR3. The chain joins TRBV14 to TRBJ1-2, with 7 bases that match TRBD1. Germline trimming cut 4 bases from V and 5 bases from J; bases unmatched to any gene: 4. Germline V gives CDR1 SGHDN, CDR2 FVKESK. The CDR3 spans 13 residues. The CDR3 region is CASSPGQSYGYTF. CDR3 nucleotide sequence: TGTGCCAGCAGCCCGGGACAGTCTTATGGCTACACCTTC. The full variable domain, completed using reference TRBV14 and TRBJ1-2, is EAGVTQFPSHSVIEKGQTVTLRCDPISGHDNLYWYRRVMGKEIKFLLHFVKESKQDESGMPNNRFLAERTGGTYSTLKVQPAELEDSGVYFCASSPGQSYGYTFGSGTRLTVV.

The chain carries TRBV9 and TRBJ1-1, with unresolved D. The CDR3 has 14 amino acids. Trimming took 0 bases from V and 6 from J, leaving 12 bases between them. The germline V gene has CDR1 SGDLS and CDR2 YYNGEE. The CDR3 sequence is CASSVAEGFPEAFF. The CDR3 DNA reads as TGTGCCAGCAGCGTAGCTGAGGGTTTCCCTGAAGCTTTCTTT.

The V call is TRBV5-5, the J call TRBJ2-3; possible D gene TRBD2, 5 bases. The CDR3 has 11 residues. The germline CDR1 and CDR2 sequences are SGHKS and YYEKEE (reference sequence). Trimming took 2 bases from V and 13 from J, leaving 11 bases between them. The CDR3 spells CASSFWEFKYF. For the CDR3, the DNA is TGTGCCAGCAGCTTTTGGGAGTTCAAGTATTTT.